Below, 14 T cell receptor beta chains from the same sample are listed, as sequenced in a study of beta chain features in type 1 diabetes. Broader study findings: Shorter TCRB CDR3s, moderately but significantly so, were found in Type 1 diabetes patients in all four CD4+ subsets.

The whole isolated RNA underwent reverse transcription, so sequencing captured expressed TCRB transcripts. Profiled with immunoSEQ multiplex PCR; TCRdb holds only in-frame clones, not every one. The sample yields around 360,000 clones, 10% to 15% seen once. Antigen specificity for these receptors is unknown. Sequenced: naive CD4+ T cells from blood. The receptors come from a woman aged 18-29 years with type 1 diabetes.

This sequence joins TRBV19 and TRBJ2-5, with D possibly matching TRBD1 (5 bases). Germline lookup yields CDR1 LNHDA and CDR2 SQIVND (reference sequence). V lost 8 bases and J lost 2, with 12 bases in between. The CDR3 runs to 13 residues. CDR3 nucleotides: TGTGCCAGTCAGGGTACTACTCAAGAGACCCAGTACTTC. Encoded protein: CASQGTTQETQYF.

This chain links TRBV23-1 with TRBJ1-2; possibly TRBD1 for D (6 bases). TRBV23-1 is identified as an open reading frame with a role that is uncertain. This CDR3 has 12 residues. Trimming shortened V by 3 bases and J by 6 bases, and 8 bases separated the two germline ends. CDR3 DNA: TGCGCCAGCAGTCATCACAGGGATGGCTACACCTTC. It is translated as CASSHHRDGYTF.

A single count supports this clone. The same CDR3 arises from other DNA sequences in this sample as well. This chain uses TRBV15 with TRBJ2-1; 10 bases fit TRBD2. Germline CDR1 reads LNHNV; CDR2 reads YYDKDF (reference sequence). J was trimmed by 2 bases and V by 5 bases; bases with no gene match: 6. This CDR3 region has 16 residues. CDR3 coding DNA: TGTGCCACCAGCGCCGGACTAGCGGCCGCCTACAATGAGCAGTTCTTC. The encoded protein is CATSAGLAAAYNEQFF.

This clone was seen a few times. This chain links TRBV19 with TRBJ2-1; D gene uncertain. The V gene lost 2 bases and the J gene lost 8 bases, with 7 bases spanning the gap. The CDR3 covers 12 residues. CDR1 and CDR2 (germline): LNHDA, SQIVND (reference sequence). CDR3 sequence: CASSITGDEQFF. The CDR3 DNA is TGTGCCAGTAGTATAACTGGTGATGAGCAGTTCTTC.

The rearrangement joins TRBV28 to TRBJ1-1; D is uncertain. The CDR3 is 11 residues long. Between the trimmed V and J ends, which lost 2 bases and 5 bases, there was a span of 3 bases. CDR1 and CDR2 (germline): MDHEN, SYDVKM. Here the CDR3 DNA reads TGTGCCAGCAGTTTACGGACTGAAGCTTTCTTT. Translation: CASSLRTEAFF.

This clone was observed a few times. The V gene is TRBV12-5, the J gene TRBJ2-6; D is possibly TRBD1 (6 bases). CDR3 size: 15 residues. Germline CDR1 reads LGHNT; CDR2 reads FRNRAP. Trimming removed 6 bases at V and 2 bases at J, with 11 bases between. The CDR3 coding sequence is TGTGCTAGTGGAGCTTCAGGGGCTGGGGCCAACGTCCTGACTTTC. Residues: CASGASGAGANVLTF.

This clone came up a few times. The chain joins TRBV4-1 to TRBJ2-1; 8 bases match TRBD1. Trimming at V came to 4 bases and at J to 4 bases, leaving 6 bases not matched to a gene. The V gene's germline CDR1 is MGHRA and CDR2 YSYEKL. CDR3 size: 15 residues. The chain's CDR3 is CASSPDRASYNEQFF. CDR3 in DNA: TGCGCCAGCAGCCCGGACAGGGCGTCTTACAATGAGCAGTTCTTC.

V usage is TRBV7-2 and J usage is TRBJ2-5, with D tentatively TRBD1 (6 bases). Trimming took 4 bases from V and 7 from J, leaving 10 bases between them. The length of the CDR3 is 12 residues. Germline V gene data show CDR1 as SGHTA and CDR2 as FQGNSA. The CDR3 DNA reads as TGTGCCAGCAGCTCTCGAGGGGGGACCCAGTACTTC. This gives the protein CASSSRGGTQYF.

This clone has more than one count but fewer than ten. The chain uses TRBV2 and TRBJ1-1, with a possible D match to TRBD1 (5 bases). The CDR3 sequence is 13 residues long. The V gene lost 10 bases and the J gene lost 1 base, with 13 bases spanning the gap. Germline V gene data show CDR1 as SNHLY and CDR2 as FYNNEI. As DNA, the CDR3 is TGTGCCACCCCGCGGGGGGAGAACACTGAAGCTTTCTTT. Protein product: CATPRGENTEAFF. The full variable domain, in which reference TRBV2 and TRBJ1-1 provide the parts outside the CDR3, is EPEVTQTPSHQVTQMGQEVILRCVPISNHLYFYWYRQILGQKVEFLVSFYNNEISEKSEIFDDQFSVERPDGSNFTLKIRSTKLEDSAMYFCATPRGENTEAFFGQGTRLTVV.

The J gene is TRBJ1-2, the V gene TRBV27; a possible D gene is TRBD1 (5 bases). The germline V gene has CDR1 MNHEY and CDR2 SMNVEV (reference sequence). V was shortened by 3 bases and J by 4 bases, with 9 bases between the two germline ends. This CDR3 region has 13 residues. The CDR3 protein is CASSFGGSYGYTF. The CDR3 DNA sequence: TGTGCCAGCAGTTTTGGGGGGTCCTATGGCTACACCTTC.

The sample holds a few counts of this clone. The CDR3 DNA is TGTGCCAGCAGCTTAGGCTACAGTTCAGATGAAGCTTTCTTT. As protein: CASSLGYSSDEAFF. The chain couples TRBV11-2 to TRBJ1-1; no reliable D call. With 1 base removed from V and 7 bases from J, the gap between germline ends came to 13 bases. Germline CDR1 SGHAT, CDR2 FQNNGV. The CDR3 consists of 14 residues.

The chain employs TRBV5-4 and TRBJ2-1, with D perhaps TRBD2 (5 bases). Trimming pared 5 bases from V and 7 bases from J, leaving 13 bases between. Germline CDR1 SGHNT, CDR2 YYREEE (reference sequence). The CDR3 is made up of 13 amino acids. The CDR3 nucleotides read TGTGCCAGCAGGGCACCCCGCGGGAATGAGCAGTTCTTC. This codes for CASRAPRGNEQFF.

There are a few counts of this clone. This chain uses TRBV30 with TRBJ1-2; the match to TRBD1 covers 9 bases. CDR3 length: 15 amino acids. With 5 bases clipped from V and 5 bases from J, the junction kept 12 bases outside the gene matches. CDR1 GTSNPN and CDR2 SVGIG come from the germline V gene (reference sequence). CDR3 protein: CAWSGQGSTVYGYTF. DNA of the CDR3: TGTGCCTGGTCGGGACAGGGATCGACTGTTTATGGCTACACCTTC.

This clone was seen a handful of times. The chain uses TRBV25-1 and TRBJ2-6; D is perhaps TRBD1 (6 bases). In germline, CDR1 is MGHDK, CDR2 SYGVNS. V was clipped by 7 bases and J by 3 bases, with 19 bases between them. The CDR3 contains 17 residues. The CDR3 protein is CASNRGQGQGGANVLTF. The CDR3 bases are TGTGCCAGCAACCGAGGGCAGGGGCAGGGTGGGGCCAACGTCCTGACTTTC.